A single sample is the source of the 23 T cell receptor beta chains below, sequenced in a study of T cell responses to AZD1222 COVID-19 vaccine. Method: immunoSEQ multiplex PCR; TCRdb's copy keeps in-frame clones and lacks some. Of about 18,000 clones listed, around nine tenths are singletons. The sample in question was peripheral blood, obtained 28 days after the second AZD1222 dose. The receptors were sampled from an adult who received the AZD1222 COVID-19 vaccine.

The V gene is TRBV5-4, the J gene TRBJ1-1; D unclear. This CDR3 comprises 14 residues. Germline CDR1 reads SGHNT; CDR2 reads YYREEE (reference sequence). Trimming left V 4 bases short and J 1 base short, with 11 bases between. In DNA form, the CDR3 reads TGTGCCAGCAGCCAGCAGGTTAAGAACACTGAAGCTTTCTTT. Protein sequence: CASSQQVKNTEAFF.

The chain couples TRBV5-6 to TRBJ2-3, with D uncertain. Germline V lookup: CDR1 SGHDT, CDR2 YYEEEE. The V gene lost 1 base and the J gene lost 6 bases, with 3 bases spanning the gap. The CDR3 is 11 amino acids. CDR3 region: CASSLSDTQYF. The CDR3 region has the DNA TGTGCCAGCAGCTTGTCGGATACGCAGTATTTT.

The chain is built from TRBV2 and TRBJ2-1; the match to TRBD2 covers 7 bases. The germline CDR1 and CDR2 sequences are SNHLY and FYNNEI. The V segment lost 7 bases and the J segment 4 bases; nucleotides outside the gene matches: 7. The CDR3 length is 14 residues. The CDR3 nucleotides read TGTGCCAGCAAGACAGCGGGGTATTACAATGAGCAGTTCTTC. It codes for CASKTAGYYNEQFF.

The chain's CDR3 is CASSQVLAGGTGELFF. The CDR3, as DNA: TGTGCCAGCAGCCAAGTACTAGCGGGGGGTACCGGGGAGCTGTTTTTT. This rearrangement joins TRBV3-1 (or the pseudogene TRBV3-2) to TRBJ2-2; 12 bases agree with TRBD2. The length of the CDR3 is 16 residues. After removal of 1 base from V and 5 bases from J, the junction contained 2 bases not matched to a gene. CDR1 is LGHDT, CDR2 YNNKEL, per germline (reference sequence).

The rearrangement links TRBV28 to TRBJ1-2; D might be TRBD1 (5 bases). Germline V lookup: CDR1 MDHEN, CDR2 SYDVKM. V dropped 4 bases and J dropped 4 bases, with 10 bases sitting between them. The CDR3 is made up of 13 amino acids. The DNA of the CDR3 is TGTGCCAGCAGTTCAACGGGACTCTATGGCTACACCTTC. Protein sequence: CASSSTGLYGYTF.

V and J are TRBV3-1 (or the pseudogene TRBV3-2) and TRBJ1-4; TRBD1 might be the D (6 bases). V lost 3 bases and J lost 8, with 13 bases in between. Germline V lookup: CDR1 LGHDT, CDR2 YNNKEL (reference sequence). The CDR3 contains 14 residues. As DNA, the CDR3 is TGTGCCAGCAGCCACAGGGGAGGTGAGGAAAAACTGTTTTTT. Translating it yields CASSHRGGEEKLFF.

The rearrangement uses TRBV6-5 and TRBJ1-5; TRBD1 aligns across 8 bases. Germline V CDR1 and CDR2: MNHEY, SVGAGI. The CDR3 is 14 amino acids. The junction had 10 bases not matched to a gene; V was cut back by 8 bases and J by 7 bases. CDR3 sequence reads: CASGLQGAGQPQHF. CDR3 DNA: TGTGCCAGCGGCCTTCAGGGGGCAGGCCAGCCCCAGCATTTT.

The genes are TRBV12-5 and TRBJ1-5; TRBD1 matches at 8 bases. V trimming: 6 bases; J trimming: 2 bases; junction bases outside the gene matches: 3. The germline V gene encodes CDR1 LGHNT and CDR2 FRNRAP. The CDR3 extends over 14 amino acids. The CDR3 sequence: CASGLGQGNQPQHF. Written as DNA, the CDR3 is TGTGCTAGTGGACTGGGACAGGGCAATCAGCCCCAGCATTTT.

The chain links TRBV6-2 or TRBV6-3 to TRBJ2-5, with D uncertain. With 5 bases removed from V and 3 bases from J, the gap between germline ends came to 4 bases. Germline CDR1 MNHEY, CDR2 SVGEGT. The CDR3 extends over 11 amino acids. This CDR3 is CASSPKETQYF. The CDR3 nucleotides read TGTGCCAGCAGTCCAAAAGAGACCCAGTACTTC.

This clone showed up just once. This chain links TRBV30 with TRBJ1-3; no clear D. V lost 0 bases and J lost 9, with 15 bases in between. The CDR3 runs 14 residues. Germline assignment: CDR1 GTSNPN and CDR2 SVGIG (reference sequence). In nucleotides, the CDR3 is TGTGCCTGGAGTGTATCGCCTCGTTCAGGCACCATATATTTT. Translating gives CAWSVSPRSGTIYF.

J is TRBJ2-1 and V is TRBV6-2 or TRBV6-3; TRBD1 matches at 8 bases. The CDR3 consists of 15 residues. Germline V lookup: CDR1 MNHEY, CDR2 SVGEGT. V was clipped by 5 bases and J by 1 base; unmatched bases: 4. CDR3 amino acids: CASSTGGKSYNEQFF. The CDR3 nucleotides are TGTGCCAGCAGTACAGGGGGGAAATCCTACAATGAGCAGTTCTTC.

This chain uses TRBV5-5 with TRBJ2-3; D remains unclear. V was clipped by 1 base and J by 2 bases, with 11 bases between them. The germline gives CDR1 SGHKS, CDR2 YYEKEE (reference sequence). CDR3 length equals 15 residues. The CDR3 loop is CASSLWSVPTDTQYF. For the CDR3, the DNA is TGTGCCAGCAGCTTGTGGAGTGTTCCCACAGATACGCAGTATTTT.

The CDR3 sequence is CASSRTGGNQPQHF. The CDR3 DNA reads TGCGCCAGCAGCCGGACAGGGGGCAATCAGCCCCAGCATTTT. The chain combines TRBV5-1 with TRBJ1-5; 9 bases agree with TRBD1. V was clipped by 4 bases and J by 2 bases; unmatched bases: 1. This CDR3 has 14 residues. From germline, CDR1 is SGHRS and CDR2 YFSETQ.

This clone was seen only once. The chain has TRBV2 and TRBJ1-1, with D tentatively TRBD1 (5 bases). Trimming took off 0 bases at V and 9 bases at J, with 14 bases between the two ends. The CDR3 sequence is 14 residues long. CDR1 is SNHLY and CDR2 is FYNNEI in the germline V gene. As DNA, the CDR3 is TGTGCCAGCAGTGAAGCGGCGGGGGACGATAAAGCTTTCTTT. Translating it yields CASSEAAGDDKAFF.

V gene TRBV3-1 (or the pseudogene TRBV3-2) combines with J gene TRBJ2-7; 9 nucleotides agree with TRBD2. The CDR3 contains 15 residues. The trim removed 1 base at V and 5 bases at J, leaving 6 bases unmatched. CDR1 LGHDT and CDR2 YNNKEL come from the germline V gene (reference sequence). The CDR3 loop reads CASSQVSREGNEQYF. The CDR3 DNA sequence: TGTGCCAGCAGCCAAGTTTCGCGGGAGGGTAACGAGCAGTACTTC.

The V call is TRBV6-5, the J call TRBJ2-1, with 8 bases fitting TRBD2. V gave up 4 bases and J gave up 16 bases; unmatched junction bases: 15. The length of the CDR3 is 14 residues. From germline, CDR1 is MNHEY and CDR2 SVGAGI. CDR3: CASSSSTSGGVFFF. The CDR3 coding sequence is TGTGCCAGCAGTTCCTCCACCTCGGGAGGGGTGTTTTTCTTC.

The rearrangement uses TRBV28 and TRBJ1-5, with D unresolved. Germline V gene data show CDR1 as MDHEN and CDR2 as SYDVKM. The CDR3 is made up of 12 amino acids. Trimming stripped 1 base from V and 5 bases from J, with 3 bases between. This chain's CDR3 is CASSLLDQPQHF. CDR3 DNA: TGTGCCAGCAGTTTATTGGATCAGCCCCAGCATTTT.

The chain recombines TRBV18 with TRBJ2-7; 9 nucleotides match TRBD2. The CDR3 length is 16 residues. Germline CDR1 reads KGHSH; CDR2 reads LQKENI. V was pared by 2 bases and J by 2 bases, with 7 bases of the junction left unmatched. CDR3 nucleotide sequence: TGTGCCAGCTCACCAGGAGGGCTAGCGGGGACCTACGAGCAGTACTTC. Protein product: CASSPGGLAGTYEQYF.

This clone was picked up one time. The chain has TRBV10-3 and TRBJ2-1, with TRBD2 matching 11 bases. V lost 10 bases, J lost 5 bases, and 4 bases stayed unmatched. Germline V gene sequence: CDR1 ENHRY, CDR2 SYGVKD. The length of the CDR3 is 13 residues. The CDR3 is CATTSGSHNEQFF. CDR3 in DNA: TGTGCCACAACTAGCGGGAGTCACAATGAGCAGTTCTTC.

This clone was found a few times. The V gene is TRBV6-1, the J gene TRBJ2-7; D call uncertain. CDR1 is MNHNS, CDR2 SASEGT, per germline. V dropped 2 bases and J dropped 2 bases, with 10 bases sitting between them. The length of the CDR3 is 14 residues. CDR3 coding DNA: TGTGCCAGCAGTGAATACCCGACGCCCTACGAGCAGTACTTC. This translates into CASSEYPTPYEQYF.

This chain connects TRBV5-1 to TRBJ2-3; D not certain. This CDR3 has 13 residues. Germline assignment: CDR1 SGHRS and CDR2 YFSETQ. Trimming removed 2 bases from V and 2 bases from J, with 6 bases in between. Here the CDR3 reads CASSFDFTDTQYF. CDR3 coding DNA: TGCGCCAGCAGCTTCGATTTCACAGATACGCAGTATTTT.

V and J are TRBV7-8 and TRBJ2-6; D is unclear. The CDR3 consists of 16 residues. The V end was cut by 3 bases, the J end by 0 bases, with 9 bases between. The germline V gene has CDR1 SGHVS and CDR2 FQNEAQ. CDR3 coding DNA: TGTGCCAGCAGCTTCGTGGAGAACTCTGGGGCCAACGTCCTGACTTTC. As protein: CASSFVENSGANVLTF.

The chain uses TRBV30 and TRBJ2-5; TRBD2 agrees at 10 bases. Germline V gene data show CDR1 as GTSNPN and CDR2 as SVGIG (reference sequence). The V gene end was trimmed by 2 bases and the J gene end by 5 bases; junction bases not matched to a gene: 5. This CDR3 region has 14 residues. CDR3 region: CAWSLAGVGETQYF. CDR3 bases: TGTGCCTGGAGTCTAGCGGGAGTCGGGGAGACCCAGTACTTC.